These 21 T cell receptor beta chains were all obtained from the same sample, sequenced in a study of blood T cell dynamics during melanoma immunotherapy. Assay: immunoSEQ multiplex PCR; the TCRdb copy retains only in-frame clones and omits some. The table lists around 3,400 clones, 92% of them singletons. As for time point: pre-treatment baseline. The sequencing used effector memory CD8+ T cells from blood, collected from a patient treated with checkpoint blockade. Receptors originate from a human donor with melanoma.

The chain carries TRBV7-3 and TRBJ2-1; 15 bases are a match to TRBD2. Trimming at V came to 4 bases and at J to 8 bases, leaving 6 bases not matched to a gene. The germline V gene encodes CDR1 SGHTA and CDR2 FQGTGA. This CDR3 is built from 16 residues. For the CDR3, the DNA is TGTGCCAGCAGCTCCGGGACTAGCGGGAGGCGGCATGAGCAGTTCTTC. This translates into CASSSGTSGRRHEQFF.

The chain combines TRBV28 with TRBJ1-5; perhaps TRBD1 as D (6 bases). CDR1 is MDHEN and CDR2 is SYDVKM in the germline V gene. V shed 8 bases and J shed 4 bases, with 18 bases lying between them. This CDR3 is built from 15 residues. This chain's CDR3 is CASREDSPPNQPQHF. CDR3 nucleotide sequence: TGTGCCAGCCGGGAGGACAGTCCACCTAATCAGCCCCAGCATTTT.

The chain combines TRBV11-2 with TRBJ2-2, with D hard to call. The germline V gene has CDR1 SGHAT and CDR2 FQNNGV. CDR3 length: 10 residues. The V gene lost 1 base and the J gene lost 9 bases, with 0 bases spanning the gap. CDR3 in amino acids: CASSLGELFF. DNA for the CDR3: TGTGCCAGCAGCTTAGGGGAGCTGTTTTTT.

The chain has TRBV9 and TRBJ2-7, with 7 bases that match TRBD2. In germline, CDR1 is SGDLS, CDR2 YYNGEE. The CDR3 is made up of 13 amino acids. V gave up 4 bases and J gave up 3 bases; unmatched junction bases: 4. The CDR3: CASSPRGGYEQYF. The DNA of the CDR3 is TGTGCCAGCAGCCCTCGCGGGGGCTACGAGCAGTACTTC.

This chain connects TRBV9 to TRBJ2-2, with no clear D. The CDR3 has 15 amino acids. The germline V gene encodes CDR1 SGDLS and CDR2 YYNGEE. V was clipped by 0 bases and J by 1 base, with 7 bases between them. CDR3 nucleotide sequence: TGTGCCAGCAGCGTAGATCCGGAGAACACCGGGGAGCTGTTTTTT. Encoded protein: CASSVDPENTGELFF.

This chain connects TRBV27 to TRBJ1-5; D is undetermined. CDR1 and CDR2 (germline): MNHEY, SMNVEV (reference sequence). The CDR3 spans 13 residues. Trimming took off 5 bases at V and 4 bases at J, with 9 bases between the two ends. The CDR3 coding sequence is TGTGCCAGCAGTCTGGCTGGAAATCAGCCCCAGCATTTT. It codes for CASSLAGNQPQHF.

The CDR3 loop is CASSGNSGSTDTQYF. The CDR3 coding sequence is TGTGCCAGCAGCGGGAATAGCGGGAGCACAGATACGCAGTATTTT. This chain joins TRBV9 and TRBJ2-3, with TRBD2 matching 7 bases. Germline CDR1 is SGDLS and CDR2 is YYNGEE. The CDR3 spans 15 residues. V gave up 3 bases and J gave up 0 bases; unmatched junction bases: 4.

The CDR3 protein is CAIMVSGNTIYF. DNA of the CDR3: TGTGCCATAATGGTCTCTGGAAACACCATATATTTT. The J gene is TRBJ1-3, the V gene TRBV10-3; D uncertain. Germline V CDR1 and CDR2: ENHRY, SYGVKD. V was clipped by 9 bases and J by 0 bases, with 6 bases between them. The CDR3 spans 12 residues.

J is TRBJ2-7 and V is TRBV5-1; D tentatively fits TRBD1 or TRBD2 (5 bases each). Trimming removed 1 base at V and 2 bases at J, with 10 bases between. Germline loops: CDR1 SGHRS, CDR2 YFSETQ. The CDR3 consists of 14 residues. The CDR3 sequence: CASSLRDGTYEQYF. CDR3 coding DNA: TGCGCCAGCAGCTTGCGGGACGGCACCTACGAGCAGTACTTC.

The chain couples TRBV28 to TRBJ1-5, with D perhaps matching TRBD1 (5 bases). CDR3 size: 17 residues. The germline gives CDR1 MDHEN, CDR2 SYDVKM. Deletions cut 6 bases from V and 2 bases from J, with 20 bases between. The CDR3 is CASSLRPVAGRNQPQHF. The DNA for the CDR3 is TGTGCCAGCAGCCTCCGACCTGTGGCAGGGCGCAATCAGCCCCAGCATTTT. The full variable domain, rest sourced from reference TRBV28 and TRBJ1-5, is DVKVTQSSRYLVKRTGEKVFLECVQDMDHENMFWYRQDPGLGLRLIYFSYDVKMKEKGDIPEGYSVSREKKERFSLILESASTNQTSMYLCASSLRPVAGRNQPQHFGDGTRLSIL.

The chain recombines TRBV19 with TRBJ2-7; D is undetermined. The V gene's germline CDR1 is LNHDA and CDR2 SQIVND (reference sequence). The CDR3 loop spans 12 amino acids. Trimming pared 3 bases from V and 3 bases from J, leaving 6 bases between. The CDR3 protein is CASSINGYEQYF. The CDR3 DNA reads TGTGCCAGTAGTATTAATGGCTACGAGCAGTACTTC.

This chain links TRBV28 with TRBJ2-1; unclear D gene. This CDR3 spans 15 amino acids. Germline-derived CDR1 and CDR2 are MDHEN and SYDVKM. Trimming stripped 6 bases from V and 0 bases from J, with 12 bases between. The CDR3 DNA sequence: TGTGCCAGCAGCTCCGACCAGAGCTCCTACAATGAGCAGTTCTTC. Residues: CASSSDQSSYNEQFF.

This chain uses TRBV6-6 with TRBJ1-4; no firm D call. This CDR3 is built from 15 residues. Germline V CDR1 and CDR2: MNHNY, SVGAGI (reference sequence). V was clipped by 2 bases and J by 3 bases, with 10 bases between them. CDR3 amino acids: CASSYGPGANEKLFF. The CDR3, as DNA: TGTGCCAGCAGTTACGGGCCAGGAGCTAATGAAAAACTGTTTTTT.

The gene calls are TRBV30 and TRBJ1-5, with a possible D match to TRBD1 (6 bases). Germline V CDR1 and CDR2: GTSNPN, SVGIG (reference sequence). The CDR3 runs to 13 residues. V was cut by 0 bases and J by 4 bases, with 7 bases left in between. The CDR3 DNA reads TGTGCCTGGAGTGTAGGGGGGAATCAGCCCCAGCATTTT. The encoded protein is CAWSVGGNQPQHF.

V usage is TRBV7-6 and J usage is TRBJ2-1; no definite D call. V was clipped by 5 bases and J by 2 bases, with 22 bases between them. The CDR3 length is 18 residues. Per germline, CDR1 SGHVS and CDR2 FNYEAQ. CDR3 protein: CASSLDPTPATTYNEQFF. In DNA, the CDR3 is TGTGCCAGCAGCCTTGACCCCACCCCAGCGACCACCTACAATGAGCAGTTCTTC. Drawing the rest from reference TRBV7-6 and TRBJ2-1, the complete variable domain is GAGVSQSPRYKVTKRGQDVALRCDPISGHVSLYWYRQALGQGPEFLTYFNYEAQQDKSGLPNDRFSAERPEGSISTLTIQRTEQRDSAMYRCASSLDPTPATTYNEQFFGPGTRLTVL.

The chain carries TRBV29-1 and TRBJ2-1; TRBD2 might be the D (5 bases). The CDR3 contains 15 residues. CDR1 and CDR2 (germline): SQVTM, ANQGSEA. Trimming removed 1 base at V and 0 bases at J, with 10 bases between. The CDR3 region has the DNA TGCAGCGTTGAAGGCACTAGTCCCTCCTACAATGAGCAGTTCTTC. Protein: CSVEGTSPSYNEQFF.

This clone is a singleton in its sample. The chain couples TRBV6-1 to TRBJ1-5; 7 bases line up with TRBD1. Germline CDR1 is MNHNS and CDR2 is SASEGT. CDR3 size: 15 residues. V shed 2 bases, J shed 4 bases, and the junction held 5 bases outside the gene matches. CDR3 in amino acids: CASSEWRTGNQPQHF. The CDR3 DNA reads TGTGCCAGCAGTGAATGGCGGACAGGTAATCAGCCCCAGCATTTT.

V and J are TRBV7-8 and TRBJ2-7; D perhaps matches TRBD2 (5 bases). The CDR3 covers 14 residues. Germline CDR1 is SGHVS and CDR2 is FQNEAQ. V was pared by 2 bases and J by 6 bases, with 14 bases between. CDR3 residues: CASSLRFGVSEQYF. The CDR3 bases are TGTGCCAGCAGCTTACGGTTCGGGGTCTCCGAGCAGTACTTC.

This chain joins TRBV4-2 and TRBJ2-1; 10 positions agree with TRBD2. The germline CDR1 and CDR2 sequences are LGHNA and YNFKEQ. The ends lost 4 bases at V and 5 bases at J; junction bases unmatched: 17. The CDR3 length is 19 residues. The CDR3 sequence: CASSPPGSAGGRDNNEQFF. The CDR3 bases are TGTGCCAGCAGCCCGCCCGGGTCAGCGGGAGGGCGTGATAACAATGAGCAGTTCTTC.

This CDR3 is CASRTSGTGELFF. The CDR3 DNA reads as TGTGCCAGCAGGACTAGCGGCACCGGGGAGCTGTTTTTT. The chain couples TRBV7-9 to TRBJ2-2, with 9 positions matching TRBD2. V dropped 6 bases and J dropped 4; count of bases not matched to a gene: 0. The germline CDR1 and CDR2 sequences are SEHNR and FQNEAQ (reference sequence). The CDR3 is 13 amino acids.

The chain is built from TRBV11-3 and TRBJ2-1, with D unclear. CDR3 length: 17 amino acids. The germline gives CDR1 SGHNT, CDR2 YENEEA. Trimming took 0 bases from V and 2 from J, leaving 14 bases between them. The DNA for the CDR3 is TGTGCCAGCAGCTTAGAGTTGGCGGTCTCCCCCTACAATGAGCAGTTCTTC. Protein sequence: CASSLELAVSPYNEQFF.